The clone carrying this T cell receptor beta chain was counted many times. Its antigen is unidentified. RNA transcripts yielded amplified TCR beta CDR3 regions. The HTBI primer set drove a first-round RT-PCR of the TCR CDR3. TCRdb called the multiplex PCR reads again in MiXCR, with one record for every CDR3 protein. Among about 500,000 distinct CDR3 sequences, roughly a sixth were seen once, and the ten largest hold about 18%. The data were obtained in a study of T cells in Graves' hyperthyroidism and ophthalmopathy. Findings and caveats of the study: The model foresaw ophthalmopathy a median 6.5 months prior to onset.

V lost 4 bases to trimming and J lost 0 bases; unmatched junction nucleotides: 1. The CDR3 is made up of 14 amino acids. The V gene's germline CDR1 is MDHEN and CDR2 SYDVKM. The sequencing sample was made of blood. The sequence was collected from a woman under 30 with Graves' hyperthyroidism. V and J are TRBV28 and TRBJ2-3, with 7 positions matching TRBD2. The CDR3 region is CASSSAGSTDTQYF. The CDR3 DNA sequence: TGTGCCAGCAGTTCAGCGGGGAGCACAGATACGCAGTATTTT.